This T cell receptor (beta chain) was recovered during a study of radiotherapy plus CTLA-4 blockade in lung cancer. V trimming: 3 bases; J trimming: 0 bases; junction bases outside the gene matches: 8. There are 17 residues in the CDR3. Germline V gene sequence: CDR1 MDHEN, CDR2 SYDVKM. A word on this clone: Its antigen remains unidentified.

Findings and caveats of the study: Radiotherapy with ipilimumab was followed by blood expansion of tumor-derived clones.

Sequencing used immunoSEQ multiplex PCR; TCRdb keeps in-frame clones, though not all of them. The profile shows 60,000 to 75,000 clones, around 77% of them singletons. The TCR was taken from a human donor with non-small cell lung cancer whose response to radiotherapy plus ipilimumab could not be evaluated. Some clones in this sample may be carry-over from other donors' samples. The specimen comprised peripheral blood, sampled from a patient treated with radiotherapy plus ipilimumab. The rearrangement uses TRBV28 and TRBJ1-5, with 7 bases lining up with TRBD1. The CDR3 spells CASSFHRGYYSNQPQHF. The CDR3 bases are TGTGCCAGCAGTTTCCACAGGGGCTATTATAGCAATCAGCCCCAGCATTTT.